This T cell receptor (beta chain) appears in the sequencing data of a study of a mutant IDH1 vaccine in newly diagnosed glioma. Study background: Therapy received beforehand was radiotherapy, temozolomide, or both, with most patients given both.

This table comes from immunoSEQ multiplex PCR, and its TCRdb copy is limited to in-frame clones, with some not included. Here the sample spans 30,000 or so clones, roughly four fifths being singletons. Comments on this clone: Its antigen is not identified.

Germline values: CDR1 SGHDT, CDR2 YYEEEE. Trimming took off 0 bases at V and 0 bases at J, with 9 bases between the two ends. This CDR3 has 15 amino acids. Time point in this sample: week 47, end of study. Doses of 300 ug of mutant IDH1 20-mer peptide were given with topical imiquimod. The J gene is TRBJ1-1, the V gene TRBV5-6, with D uncertain. The clonotype comes from a man aged 25-45 years with glioma. The input for sequencing was PBMCs, taken from a glioma patient whose treatment included an IDH1 peptide vaccine. The CDR3 loop is CASSLGGAMNTEAFF. DNA for the CDR3: TGTGCCAGCAGCTTGGGGGGTGCGATGAACACTGAAGCTTTCTTT. Drawing the rest from reference TRBV5-6 and TRBJ1-1, the complete variable domain is DAGVTQSPTHLIKTRGQQVTLRCSPKSGHDTVSWYQQALGQGPQFIFQYYEEEERQRGNFPDRFSGHQFPNYSSELNVNALLLGDSALYLCASSLGGAMNTEAFFGQGTRLTVV.